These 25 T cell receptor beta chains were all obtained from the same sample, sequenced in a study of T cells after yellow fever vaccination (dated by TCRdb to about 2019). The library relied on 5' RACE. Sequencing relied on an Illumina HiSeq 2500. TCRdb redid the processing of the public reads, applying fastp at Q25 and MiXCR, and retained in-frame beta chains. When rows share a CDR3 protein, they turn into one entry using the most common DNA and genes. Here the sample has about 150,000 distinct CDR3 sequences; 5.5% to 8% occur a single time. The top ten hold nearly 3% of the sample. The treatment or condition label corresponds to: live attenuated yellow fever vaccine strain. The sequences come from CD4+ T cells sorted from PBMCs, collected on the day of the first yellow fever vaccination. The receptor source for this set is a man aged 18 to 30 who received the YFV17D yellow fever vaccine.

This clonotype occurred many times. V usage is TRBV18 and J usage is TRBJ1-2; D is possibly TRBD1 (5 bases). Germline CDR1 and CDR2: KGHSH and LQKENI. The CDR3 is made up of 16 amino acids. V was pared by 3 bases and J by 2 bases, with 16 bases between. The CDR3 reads CASSPGAGTGNYGYTF. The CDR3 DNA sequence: TGTGCCAGCTCACCCGGCGCGGGGACCGGGAACTATGGCTACACCTTC.

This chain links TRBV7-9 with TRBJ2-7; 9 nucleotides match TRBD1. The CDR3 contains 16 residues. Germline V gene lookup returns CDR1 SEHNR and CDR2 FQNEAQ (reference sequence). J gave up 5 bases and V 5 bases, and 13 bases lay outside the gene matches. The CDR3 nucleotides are TGTGCCAGCAGCCTAGGGGTGGGACAGGGTTCCCACGAGCAGTACTTC. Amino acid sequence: CASSLGVGQGSHEQYF.

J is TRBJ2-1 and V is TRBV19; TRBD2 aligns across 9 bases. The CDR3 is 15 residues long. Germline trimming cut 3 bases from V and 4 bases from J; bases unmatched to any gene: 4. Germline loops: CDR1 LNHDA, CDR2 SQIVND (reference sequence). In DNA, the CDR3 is TGTGCCAGTAGTATTGGTAGCGGGGGTTACAATGAGCAGTTCTTC. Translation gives CASSIGSGGYNEQFF.

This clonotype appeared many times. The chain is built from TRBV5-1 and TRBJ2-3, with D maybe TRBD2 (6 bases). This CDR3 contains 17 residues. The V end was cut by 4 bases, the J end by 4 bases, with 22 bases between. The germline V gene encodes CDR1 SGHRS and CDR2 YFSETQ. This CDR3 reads CASSPASSAGRPDTQYF. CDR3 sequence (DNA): TGCGCCAGCAGCCCCGCGTCTAGCGCTGGTAGGCCAGATACGCAGTATTTT.

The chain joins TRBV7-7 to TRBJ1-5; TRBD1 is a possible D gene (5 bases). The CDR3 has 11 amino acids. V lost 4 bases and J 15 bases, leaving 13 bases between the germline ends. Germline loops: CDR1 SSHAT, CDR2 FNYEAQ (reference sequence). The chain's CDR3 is CASSSDRTRHF. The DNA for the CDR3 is TGTGCCAGCAGCTCTGACAGAACCCGGCATTTT.

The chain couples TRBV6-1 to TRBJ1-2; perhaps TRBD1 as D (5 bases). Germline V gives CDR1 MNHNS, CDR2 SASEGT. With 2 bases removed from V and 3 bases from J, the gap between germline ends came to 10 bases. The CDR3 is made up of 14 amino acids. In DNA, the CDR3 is TGTGCCAGCAGTGAATCCGGGACCTACTATGGCTACACCTTC. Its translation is CASSESGTYYGYTF.

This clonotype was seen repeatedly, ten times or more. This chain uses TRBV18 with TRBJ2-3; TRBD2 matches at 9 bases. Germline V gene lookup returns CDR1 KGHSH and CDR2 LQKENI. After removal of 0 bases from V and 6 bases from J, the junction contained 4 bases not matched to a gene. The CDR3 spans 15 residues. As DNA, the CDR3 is TGTGCCAGCTCACCACCGCGGGGGGGATCGGATACGCAGTATTTT. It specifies CASSPPRGGSDTQYF.

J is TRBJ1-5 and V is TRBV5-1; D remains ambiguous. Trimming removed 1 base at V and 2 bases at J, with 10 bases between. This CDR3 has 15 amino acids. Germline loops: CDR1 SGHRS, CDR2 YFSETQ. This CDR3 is CASSLNGRRNQPQHF. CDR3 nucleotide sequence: TGCGCCAGCAGCTTGAATGGCCGTCGCAATCAGCCCCAGCATTTT.

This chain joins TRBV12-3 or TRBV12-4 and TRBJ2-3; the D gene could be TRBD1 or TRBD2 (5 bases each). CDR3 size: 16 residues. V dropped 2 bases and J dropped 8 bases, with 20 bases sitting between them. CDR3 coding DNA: TGTGCCAGCAGTTTACGGGGCAGGTTGGGCGGCGGTACGCAGTATTTT. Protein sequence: CASSLRGRLGGGTQYF.

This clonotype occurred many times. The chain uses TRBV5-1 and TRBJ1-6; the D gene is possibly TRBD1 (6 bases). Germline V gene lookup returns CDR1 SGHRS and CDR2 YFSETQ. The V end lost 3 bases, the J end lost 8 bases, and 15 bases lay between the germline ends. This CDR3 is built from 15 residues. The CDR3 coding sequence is TGCGCCAGCAGCTCTGATACAGGGTGGGATTCACCCCTCCACTTT. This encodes CASSSDTGWDSPLHF.

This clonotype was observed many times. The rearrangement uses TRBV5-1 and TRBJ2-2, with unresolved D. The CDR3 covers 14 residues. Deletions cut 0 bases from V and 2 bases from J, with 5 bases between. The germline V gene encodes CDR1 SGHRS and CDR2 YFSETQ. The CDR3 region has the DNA TGCGCCAGCAGCTTGGCAGCCAACACCGGGGAGCTGTTTTTT. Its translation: CASSLAANTGELFF.

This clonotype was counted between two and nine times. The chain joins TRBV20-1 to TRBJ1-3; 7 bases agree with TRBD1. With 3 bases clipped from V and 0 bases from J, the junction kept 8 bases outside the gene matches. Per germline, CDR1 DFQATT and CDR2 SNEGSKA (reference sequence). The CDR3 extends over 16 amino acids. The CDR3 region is CSASHGTANSGNTIYF. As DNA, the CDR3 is TGCAGTGCTAGTCATGGGACAGCAAACTCTGGAAACACCATATATTTT.

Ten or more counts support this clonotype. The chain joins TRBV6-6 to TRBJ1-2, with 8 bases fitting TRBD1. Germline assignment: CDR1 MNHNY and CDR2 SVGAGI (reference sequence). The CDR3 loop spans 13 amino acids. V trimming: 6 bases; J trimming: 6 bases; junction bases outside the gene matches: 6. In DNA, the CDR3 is TGTGCCAGCAGGACGGGACAGGTGGATGGCTACACCTTC. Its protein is CASRTGQVDGYTF.

CDR3 in amino acids: CASSLVFGRMNTEAFF. The DNA of the CDR3 is TGTGCCAGCAGCTTAGTTTTCGGCCGCATGAACACTGAAGCTTTCTTT. The gene calls are TRBV7-8 and TRBJ1-1; D remains unclear. This CDR3 has 16 residues. Trimming pared 1 base from V and 0 bases from J, leaving 12 bases between. The V gene's germline CDR1 is SGHVS and CDR2 FQNEAQ.

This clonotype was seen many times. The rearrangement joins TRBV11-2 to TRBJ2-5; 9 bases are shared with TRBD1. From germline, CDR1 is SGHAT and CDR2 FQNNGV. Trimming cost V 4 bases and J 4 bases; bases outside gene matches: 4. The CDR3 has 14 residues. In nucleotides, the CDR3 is TGTGCCAGCAGCTCAGGGACAGGGTCAGAGACCCAGTACTTC. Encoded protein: CASSSGTGSETQYF.

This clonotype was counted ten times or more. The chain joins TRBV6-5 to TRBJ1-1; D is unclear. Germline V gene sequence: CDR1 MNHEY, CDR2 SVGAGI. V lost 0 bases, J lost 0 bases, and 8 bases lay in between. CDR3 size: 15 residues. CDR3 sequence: CASSYSGVLNTEAFF. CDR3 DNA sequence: TGTGCCAGCAGTTACTCGGGAGTCCTGAACACTGAAGCTTTCTTT.

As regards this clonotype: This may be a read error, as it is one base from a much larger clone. The CDR3 sequence: CACSLGQNFYEQYF. CDR3 nucleotide sequence: TGTGCCTGCAGTTTAGGGCAGAACTTCTACGAGCAGTACTTC. The V and J genes are TRBV3-1 and TRBJ2-7; D remains unclear. Germline loops: CDR1 LGHDT, CDR2 YNNKEL (reference sequence). The CDR3 has 14 amino acids.

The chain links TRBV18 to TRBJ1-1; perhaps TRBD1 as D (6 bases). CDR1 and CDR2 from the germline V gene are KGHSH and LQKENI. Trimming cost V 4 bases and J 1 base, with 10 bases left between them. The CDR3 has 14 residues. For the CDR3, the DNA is TGTGCCAGCTCACAGGGACACTCGAACACTGAAGCTTTCTTT. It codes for CASSQGHSNTEAFF.

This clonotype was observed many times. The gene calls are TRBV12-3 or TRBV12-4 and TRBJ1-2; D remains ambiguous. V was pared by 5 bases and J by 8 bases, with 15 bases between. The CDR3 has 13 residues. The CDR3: CASSARVSAGYTF. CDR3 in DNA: TGTGCCAGCAGTGCCCGGGTCTCGGCAGGCTACACCTTC.

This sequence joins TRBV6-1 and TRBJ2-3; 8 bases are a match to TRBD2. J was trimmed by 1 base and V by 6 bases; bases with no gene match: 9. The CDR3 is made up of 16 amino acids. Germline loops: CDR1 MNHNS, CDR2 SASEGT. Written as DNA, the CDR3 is TGTGCCAGCAGGGGCGGTCGGGGGGGCCGCACAGATACGCAGTATTTT. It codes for CASRGGRGGRTDTQYF.

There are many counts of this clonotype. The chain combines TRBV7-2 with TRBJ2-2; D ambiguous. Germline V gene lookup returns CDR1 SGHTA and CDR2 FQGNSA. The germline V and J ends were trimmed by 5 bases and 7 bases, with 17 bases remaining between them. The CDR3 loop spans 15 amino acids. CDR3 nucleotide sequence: TGTGCCAGCAGCCGTCAAATTGGCGAGGTCGGGGAGCTGTTTTTT. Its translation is CASSRQIGEVGELFF.

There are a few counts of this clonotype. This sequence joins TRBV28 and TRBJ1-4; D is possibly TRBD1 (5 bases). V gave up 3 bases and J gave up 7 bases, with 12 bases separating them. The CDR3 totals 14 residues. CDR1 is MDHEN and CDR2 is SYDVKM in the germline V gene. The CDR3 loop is CASSLPGGGEKLFF. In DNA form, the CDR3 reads TGTGCCAGCAGTTTGCCCGGGGGTGGTGAAAAACTGTTTTTT.

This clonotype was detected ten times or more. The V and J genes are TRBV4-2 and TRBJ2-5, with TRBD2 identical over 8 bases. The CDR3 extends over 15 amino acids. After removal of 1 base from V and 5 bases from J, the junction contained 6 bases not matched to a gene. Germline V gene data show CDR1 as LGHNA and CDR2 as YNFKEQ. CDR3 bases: TGTGCCAGCAGCCAAGGGGGGCGGGGGGACGAGACCCAGTACTTC. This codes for CASSQGGRGDETQYF.

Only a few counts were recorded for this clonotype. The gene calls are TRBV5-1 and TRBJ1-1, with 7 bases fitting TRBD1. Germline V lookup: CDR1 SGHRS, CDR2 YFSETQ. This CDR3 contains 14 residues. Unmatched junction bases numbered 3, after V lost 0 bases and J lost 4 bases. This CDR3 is CASSLATGVTEAFF. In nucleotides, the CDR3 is TGCGCCAGCAGCTTGGCCACAGGGGTCACTGAAGCTTTCTTT.

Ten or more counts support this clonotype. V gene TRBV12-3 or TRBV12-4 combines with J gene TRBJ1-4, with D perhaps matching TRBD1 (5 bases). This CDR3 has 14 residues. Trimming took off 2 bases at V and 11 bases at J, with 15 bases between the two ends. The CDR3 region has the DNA TGTGCCAGCAGTTTAAGGGACGAATCCCTGAAACTGTTTTTT. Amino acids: CASSLRDESLKLFF.